The 3 T cell receptor beta chains in this list originate from one sample, sequenced in a study of cytomegalovirus exposure and HLA in healthy donors. In the PCR, 60 Vbeta and 13 Jbeta primers were used. TCRdb's copy holds only in-frame clones and misses some; the assay was immunoSEQ multiplex PCR. The sample has about 210,000 clones; 75% to 80% are singletons. Sequenced input: PBMCs. These receptors were collected from a male donor in good health and CMV-seronegative.

The chain joins TRBV27 to TRBJ2-2; 7 nucleotides line up with TRBD2. J gave up 9 bases and V 5 bases, and 9 bases lay outside the gene matches. Germline V gene lookup returns CDR1 MNHEY and CDR2 SMNVEV (reference sequence). CDR3 size: 14 residues. The CDR3, as DNA: TGTGCCAGCAGTCCCGGACTAGGTGTGCGGGAGCTGTTTTTT. Amino acid sequence: CASSPGLGVRELFF.

The V gene is TRBV5-1, the J gene TRBJ2-1, with a weak D call TRBD1 (6 bases). The CDR3 length is 16 residues. V was shortened by 0 bases and J by 7 bases, with 17 bases between the two germline ends. The germline gives CDR1 SGHRS, CDR2 YFSETQ. The CDR3 coding sequence is TGCGCCAGCAGCTTGGCAGGGGATTGGGAGCCGAATGAGCAGTTCTTC. This codes for CASSLAGDWEPNEQFF.

The V gene is TRBV7-4, the J gene TRBJ1-1; D is uncertain. V lost 1 base, J lost 2 bases, and 11 bases lay in between. CDR3 length: 15 amino acids. Germline V lookup: CDR1 SGHVT, CDR2 SQSDAQ. CDR3 DNA: TGTGCCAGCAGCTTAGTTGGCGGCTCAAACACTGAAGCTTTCTTT. Amino acids: CASSLVGGSNTEAFF.